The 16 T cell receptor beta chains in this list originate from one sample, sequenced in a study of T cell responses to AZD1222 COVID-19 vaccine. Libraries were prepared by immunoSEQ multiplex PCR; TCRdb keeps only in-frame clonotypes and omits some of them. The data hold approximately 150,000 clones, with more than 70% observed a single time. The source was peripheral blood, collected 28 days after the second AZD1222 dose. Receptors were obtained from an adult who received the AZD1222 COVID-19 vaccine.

CDR3 nucleotides: TGTGCCAGCAGCACCGGGGGGAGGAACACCGGGGAGCTGTTTTTT. Translating gives CASSTGGRNTGELFF. The chain combines TRBV5-4 with TRBJ2-2; TRBD2 matches 7 bases. Germline assignment: CDR1 SGHNT and CDR2 YYREEE (reference sequence). The CDR3 loop spans 15 amino acids. The V and J ends lost 4 bases and 1 base, in that order; junction bases with no gene match: 4.

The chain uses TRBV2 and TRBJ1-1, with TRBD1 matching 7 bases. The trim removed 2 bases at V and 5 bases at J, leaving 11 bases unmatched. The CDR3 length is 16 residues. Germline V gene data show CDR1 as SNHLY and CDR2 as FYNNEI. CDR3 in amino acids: CASSELGTGAGTEAFF. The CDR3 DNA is TGTGCCAGCAGTGAATTGGGTACAGGGGCGGGTACTGAAGCTTTCTTT.

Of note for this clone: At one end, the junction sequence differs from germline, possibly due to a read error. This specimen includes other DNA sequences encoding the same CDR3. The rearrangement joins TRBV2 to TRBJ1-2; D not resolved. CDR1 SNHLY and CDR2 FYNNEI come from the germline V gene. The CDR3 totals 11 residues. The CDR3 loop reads CASSEVGGYTF. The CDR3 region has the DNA TGTGCCAGCAGCGAAGTCGGGGGCTACACCTTC.

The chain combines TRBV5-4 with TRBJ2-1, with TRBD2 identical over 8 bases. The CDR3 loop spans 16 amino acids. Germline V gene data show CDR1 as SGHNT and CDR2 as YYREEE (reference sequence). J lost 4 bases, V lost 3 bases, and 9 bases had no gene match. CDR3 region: CASSSGGTRAYNEQFF. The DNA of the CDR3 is TGTGCCAGCAGCTCGGGGGGGACTAGAGCTTACAATGAGCAGTTCTTC.

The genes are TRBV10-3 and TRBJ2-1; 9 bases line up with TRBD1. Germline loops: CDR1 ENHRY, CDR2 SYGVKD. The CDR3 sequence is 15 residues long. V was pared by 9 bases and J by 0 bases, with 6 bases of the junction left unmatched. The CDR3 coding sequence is TGTGCCATATCCGGGACAGGGCTCTCCTACAATGAGCAGTTCTTC. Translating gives CAISGTGLSYNEQFF.

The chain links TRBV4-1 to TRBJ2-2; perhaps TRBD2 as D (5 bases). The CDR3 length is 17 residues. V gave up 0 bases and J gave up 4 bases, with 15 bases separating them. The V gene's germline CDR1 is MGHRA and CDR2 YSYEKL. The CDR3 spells CASSQDGQRRPTGELFF. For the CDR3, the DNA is TGCGCCAGCAGCCAAGATGGGCAGCGGAGACCCACCGGGGAGCTGTTTTTT.

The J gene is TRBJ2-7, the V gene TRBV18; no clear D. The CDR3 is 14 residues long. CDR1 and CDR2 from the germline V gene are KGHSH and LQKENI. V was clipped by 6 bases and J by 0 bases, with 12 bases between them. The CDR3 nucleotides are TGTGCCAGCTCTCTTCCGACTGTCTCCTACGAGCAGTACTTC. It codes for CASSLPTVSYEQYF.

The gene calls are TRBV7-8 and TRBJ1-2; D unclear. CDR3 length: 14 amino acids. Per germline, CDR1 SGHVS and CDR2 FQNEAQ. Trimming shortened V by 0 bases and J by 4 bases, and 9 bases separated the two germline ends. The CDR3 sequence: CASSLAGPIYGYTF. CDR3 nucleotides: TGTGCCAGCAGCTTAGCAGGGCCGATCTATGGCTACACCTTC.

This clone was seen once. The CDR3 spells CASSFSYEQYF. As DNA, the CDR3 is TGTGCCAGCAGCTTCTCCTACGAGCAGTACTTC. The V gene is TRBV28, the J gene TRBJ2-7; D gene ambiguous. V dropped 6 bases and J dropped 0 bases, with 3 bases sitting between them. Germline V gene data show CDR1 as MDHEN and CDR2 as SYDVKM. The CDR3 loop spans 11 amino acids.

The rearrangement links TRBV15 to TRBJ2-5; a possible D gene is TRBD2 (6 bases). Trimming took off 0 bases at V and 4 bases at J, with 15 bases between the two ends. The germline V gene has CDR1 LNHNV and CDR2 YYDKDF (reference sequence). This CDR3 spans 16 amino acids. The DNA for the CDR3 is TGTGCCACCAGCAGAGAAAGGCGACTAGTAGGAGAGACCCAGTACTTC. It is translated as CATSRERRLVGETQYF.

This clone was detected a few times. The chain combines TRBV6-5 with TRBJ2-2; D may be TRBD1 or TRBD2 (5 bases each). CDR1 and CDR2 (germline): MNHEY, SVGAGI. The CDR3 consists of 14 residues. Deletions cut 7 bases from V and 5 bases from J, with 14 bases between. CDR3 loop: CASNRTPGTGELFF. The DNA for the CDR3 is TGTGCCAGCAACAGGACTCCAGGTACCGGGGAGCTGTTTTTT.

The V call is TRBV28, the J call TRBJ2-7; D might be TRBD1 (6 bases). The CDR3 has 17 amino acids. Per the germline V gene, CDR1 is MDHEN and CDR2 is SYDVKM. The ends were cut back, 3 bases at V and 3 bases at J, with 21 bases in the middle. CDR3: CASSFFFRTGSNYEQYF. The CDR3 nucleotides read TGTGCCAGCAGTTTTTTCTTCCGAACAGGGTCCAACTACGAGCAGTACTTC.

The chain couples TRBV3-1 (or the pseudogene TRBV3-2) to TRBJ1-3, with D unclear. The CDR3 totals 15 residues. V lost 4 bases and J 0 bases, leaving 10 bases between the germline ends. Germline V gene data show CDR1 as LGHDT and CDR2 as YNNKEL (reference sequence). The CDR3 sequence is CASSPLQSSGNTIYF. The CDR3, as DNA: TGTGCCAGCAGCCCACTCCAGAGCTCTGGAAACACCATATATTTT.

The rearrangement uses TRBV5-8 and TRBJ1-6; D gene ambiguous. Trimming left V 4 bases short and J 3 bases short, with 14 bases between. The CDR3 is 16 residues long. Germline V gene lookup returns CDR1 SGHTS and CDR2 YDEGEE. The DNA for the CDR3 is TGTGCCAGCAGCCCTGGAGGGTCAATCTATAATTCACCCCTCCACTTT. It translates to CASSPGGSIYNSPLHF.

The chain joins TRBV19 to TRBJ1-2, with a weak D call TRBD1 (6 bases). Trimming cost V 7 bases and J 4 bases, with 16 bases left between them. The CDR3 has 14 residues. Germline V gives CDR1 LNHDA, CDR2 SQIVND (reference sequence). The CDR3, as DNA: TGTGCCAGTACCGGGATGGGGGGCGGCTATGGCTACACCTTC. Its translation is CASTGMGGGYGYTF. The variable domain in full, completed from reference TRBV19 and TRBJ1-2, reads DGGITQSPKYLFRKEGQNVTLSCEQNLNHDAMYWYRQDPGQGLRLIYYSQIVNDFQKGDIAEGYSVSREKKESFPLTVTSAQKNPTAFYLCASTGMGGGYGYTFGSGTRLTVV.

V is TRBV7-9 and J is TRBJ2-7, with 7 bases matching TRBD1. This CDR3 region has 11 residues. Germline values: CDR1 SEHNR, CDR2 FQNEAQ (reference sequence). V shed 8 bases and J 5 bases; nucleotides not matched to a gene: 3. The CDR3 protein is CASDRVHEQYF. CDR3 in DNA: TGTGCCAGCGACAGGGTCCACGAGCAGTACTTC.